These 26 T cell receptor beta chains originate from one sample sequenced in a study of shared clonotypes between healthy human individuals. Using immunoSEQ multiplex PCR, the repertoire was profiled, and TCRdb retains in-frame clones only, with some absent. Of some 1.1 million clones in the sample, approximately 80% were seen once. Sample: memory CD4+ T cells from PBMCs. Subset of the sample: CD45RA-negative fraction. These TCRs come from a man aged 18 to 30 in good health. Some clones in this sample may be carry-over from other donors' samples.

The chain is built from TRBV7-9 and TRBJ2-2; TRBD1 matches 7 bases. Trimming removed 4 bases from V and 4 bases from J; junction bases left unmatched: 6. The V gene's germline CDR1 is SEHNR and CDR2 FQNEAQ (reference sequence). The CDR3 spans 15 residues. The CDR3 spells CASSSMTGITGELFF. In DNA, the CDR3 is TGTGCCAGCAGCTCAATGACAGGGATCACCGGGGAGCTGTTTTTT.

The chain carries TRBV28 and TRBJ2-7; D may be TRBD1 (6 bases). CDR3 length: 16 amino acids. Trimming pared 3 bases from V and 6 bases from J, leaving 21 bases between. Germline CDR1 is MDHEN and CDR2 is SYDVKM. The CDR3 DNA sequence: TGTGCCAGCAGTTTTCCTATCGGCAGGGGAGATTCCGAGCAGTACTTC. Encoded protein: CASSFPIGRGDSEQYF.

The rearrangement joins TRBV4-3 to TRBJ2-7; D not certain. CDR3 size: 14 residues. V was shortened by 0 bases and J by 6 bases, with 12 bases between the two germline ends. From germline, CDR1 is LGHNA and CDR2 YSLEER. The CDR3 coding sequence is TGCGCCAGCAGCCAAGATTGGTTGGCTGGCGAGCAGTACTTC. Translated, it gives CASSQDWLAGEQYF.

This rearrangement joins TRBV11-1 to TRBJ2-7, with a possible D match to TRBD2 (6 bases). From germline, CDR1 is SGHAT and CDR2 FQDESV (reference sequence). V gave up 3 bases and J gave up 1 base, with 13 bases separating them. The CDR3 totals 15 residues. The CDR3 reads CASSFSGQASYEQYF. The DNA of the CDR3 is TGTGCCAGCAGCTTTAGCGGACAAGCATCCTACGAGCAGTACTTC.

This rearrangement joins TRBV2 to TRBJ2-7, with 7 bases aligning to TRBD1. The length of the CDR3 is 15 residues. Germline CDR1 is SNHLY and CDR2 is FYNNEI. V lost 4 bases, J lost 6 bases, and 12 bases stayed unmatched. CDR3 loop: CASSGTGTVLIEQYF. The CDR3 DNA reads as TGTGCCAGCAGTGGAACCGGGACAGTATTGATCGAGCAGTACTTC.

This chain links TRBV28 with TRBJ1-3; TRBD1 might be the D (6 bases). The germline V gene encodes CDR1 MDHEN and CDR2 SYDVKM. This CDR3 region has 18 residues. Trimming took off 7 bases at V and 1 base at J, with 23 bases between the two ends. The CDR3 coding sequence is TGTGCCAGCACCACGCCAAGTAGGGGGGGGACTTCTGGAAACACCATATATTTT. This encodes CASTTPSRGGTSGNTIYF.

Concerning this clone itself: Other DNA sequences within the sample encode an identical CDR3. The chain combines TRBV5-1 with TRBJ2-2; TRBD2 agrees at 10 bases. The V segment lost 4 bases and the J segment 1 base; nucleotides outside the gene matches: 1. The CDR3 runs 15 residues. Germline V lookup: CDR1 SGHRS, CDR2 YFSETQ. This CDR3 is CASSRLAGNTGELFF. CDR3 coding DNA: TGCGCCAGCAGCAGACTAGCGGGGAACACCGGGGAGCTGTTTTTT.

The chain combines TRBV10-3 with TRBJ1-2; TRBD1 might be the D (6 bases). Germline loops: CDR1 ENHRY, CDR2 SYGVKD. Between the trimmed V and J ends, which lost 6 bases and 8 bases, there was a span of 19 bases. This CDR3 comprises 14 residues. The CDR3 is CAISPDRPSGGYTF. DNA for the CDR3: TGTGCCATCAGCCCTGACAGGCCCTCAGGGGGCTACACCTTC.

The rearrangement uses TRBV2 and TRBJ2-1, with 8 nucleotides matching TRBD1. The CDR3 is 17 amino acids. Germline V gene lookup returns CDR1 SNHLY and CDR2 FYNNEI. With 1 base clipped from V and 6 bases from J, the junction kept 11 bases outside the gene matches. The CDR3 DNA reads as TGTGCCAGCAGTGAAGATGGCAGGGGGCGAAGGGGCAATGAGCAGTTCTTC. Amino acids: CASSEDGRGRRGNEQFF.

This chain joins TRBV18 and TRBJ2-2; 8 bases match TRBD2. Per germline, CDR1 KGHSH and CDR2 LQKENI. The CDR3 consists of 14 residues. V lost 3 bases and J lost 7; bases outside the gene matches: 4. DNA for the CDR3: TGTGCCAGCTCACCTAGCGGGGCGGACGGGGAGCTGTTTTTT. Translation: CASSPSGADGELFF.

This clone has more than one count but fewer than ten. The chain combines TRBV4-3 with TRBJ2-7; D perhaps matches TRBD2 (5 bases). The CDR3 spans 13 residues. V was trimmed by 5 bases and J by 6 bases, leaving 14 bases between them. From germline, CDR1 is LGHNA and CDR2 YSLEER. CDR3: CASSFGRGTEQYF. In nucleotides, the CDR3 is TGCGCCAGCAGCTTTGGCCGGGGAACCGAGCAGTACTTC.

This clone appeared once. This sequence joins TRBV6-1 and TRBJ2-1, with 14 bases lining up with TRBD2. There are 15 residues in the CDR3. Germline CDR1 reads MNHNS; CDR2 reads SASEGT. Trimming cost V 8 bases and J 7 bases; bases outside gene matches: 7. CDR3 nucleotide sequence: TGTGCCAGCCTTGGACTAGCGGGAGGTGGTAATGAGCAGTTCTTC. Translated, it gives CASLGLAGGGNEQFF.

This chain connects TRBV5-1 to TRBJ2-7; tentative D call: TRBD1 (5 bases). Germline V gives CDR1 SGHRS, CDR2 YFSETQ. The CDR3 sequence is 15 residues long. V was pared by 0 bases and J by 3 bases, with 13 bases between. The CDR3, as DNA: TGCGCCAGCAGCTTGGGCCCCCAAGGGGTCTACGAGCAGTACTTC. It codes for CASSLGPQGVYEQYF.

The chain employs TRBV6-1 and TRBJ2-1, with 9 bases fitting TRBD2. The CDR3 is 13 amino acids. In germline, CDR1 is MNHNS, CDR2 SASEGT. With V trimmed by 5 bases and J by 4 bases, 0 bases remained unmatched. This CDR3 is CASSLAGYNEQFF. DNA of the CDR3: TGTGCCAGCAGTCTAGCGGGGTACAATGAGCAGTTCTTC.

The gene calls are TRBV18 and TRBJ2-7, with D possibly TRBD1 on 6 matching bases. CDR3 size: 13 residues. CDR1 and CDR2 from the germline V gene are KGHSH and LQKENI. V shed 3 bases and J shed 4 bases, with 10 bases lying between them. CDR3: CASSPIQGYEQYF. CDR3 in DNA: TGTGCCAGCTCACCTATACAGGGTTACGAGCAGTACTTC.

This chain uses TRBV30 with TRBJ1-6; a possible D gene is TRBD1 (5 bases). V shed 8 bases and J shed 18 bases, with 23 bases lying between them. There are 12 residues in the CDR3. CDR1 is GTSNPN and CDR2 is SVGIG in the germline V gene (reference sequence). In DNA, the CDR3 is TGTGCCCTAAGAGGGTCGGCCTGGGGCGCCCACTTT. Its translation is CALRGSAWGAHF.

This clone has only a few counts. The rearrangement uses TRBV5-6 and TRBJ1-4; no clear D. The CDR3 length is 15 residues. The V end was cut by 0 bases, the J end by 2 bases, with 8 bases between. The germline V gene has CDR1 SGHDT and CDR2 YYEEEE. CDR3 in amino acids: CASSLGPMTNEKLFF. The CDR3 DNA follows: TGTGCCAGCAGCTTGGGGCCCATGACTAATGAAAAACTGTTTTTT.

The CDR3 here is CASSFEVAGVLDEQFF. CDR3 sequence (DNA): TGTGCCAGCAGCTTCGAGGTAGCGGGAGTTCTGGATGAGCAGTTCTTC. The gene calls are TRBV7-3 and TRBJ2-1; 9 bases fit TRBD2. The J segment lost 8 bases and the V segment lost 3 bases, leaving 11 bases of the junction unmatched. This CDR3 spans 16 amino acids. Germline V gene data show CDR1 as SGHTA and CDR2 as FQGTGA. The entire variable domain, with the rest obtained from reference TRBV7-3 and TRBJ2-1, is as follows: GAGVSQTPSNKVTEKGKYVELRCDPISGHTALYWYRQSLGQGPEFLIYFQGTGAADDSGLPNDRFFAVRPEGSVSTLKIQRTERGDSAVYLCASSFEVAGVLDEQFFGPGTRLTVL.

The rearrangement links TRBV27 to TRBJ2-7; the match to TRBD1 covers 7 bases. CDR1 and CDR2 (germline): MNHEY, SMNVEV (reference sequence). V shed 4 bases, J shed 5 bases, and the junction held 5 bases outside the gene matches. The CDR3 is 13 residues long. The CDR3 is CASSSVTGNEQYF. The CDR3 region has the DNA TGTGCCAGCAGTTCGGTGACAGGGAACGAGCAGTACTTC.

The chain uses TRBV4-2 and TRBJ1-3, with unresolved D. With 1 base removed from V and 2 bases from J, the gap between germline ends came to 15 bases. From germline, CDR1 is LGHNA and CDR2 YNFKEQ. CDR3 length: 17 residues. The CDR3 spells CASSQAGGRRTGNTIYF. The CDR3 nucleotides are TGTGCCAGCAGCCAAGCGGGCGGCAGAAGGACTGGAAACACCATATATTTT.

The chain joins TRBV15 to TRBJ1-2; 7 nucleotides agree with TRBD1. In germline, CDR1 is LNHNV, CDR2 YYDKDF (reference sequence). J lost 4 bases, V lost 0 bases, and 8 bases had no gene match. This CDR3 is built from 16 residues. Here the CDR3 reads CATSRDPQGGLYGYTF. The DNA of the CDR3 is TGTGCCACCAGCAGAGATCCGCAGGGGGGGCTCTATGGCTACACCTTC.

The gene calls are TRBV7-9 and TRBJ1-1, with D perhaps TRBD1 (6 bases). With 1 base removed from V and 5 bases from J, the gap between germline ends came to 14 bases. The CDR3 spans 15 residues. Germline assignment: CDR1 SEHNR and CDR2 FQNEAQ (reference sequence). CDR3 sequence (DNA): TGTGCCAGCAGCTTAGGGGACAATCGTAGGACTGAAGCTTTCTTT. It codes for CASSLGDNRRTEAFF.

V and J are TRBV29-1 and TRBJ2-3; possible D gene TRBD2, 6 bases. Germline-derived CDR1 and CDR2 are SQVTM and ANQGSEA. The V end lost 1 base, the J end lost 7 bases, and 9 bases lay between the germline ends. The CDR3 runs to 12 residues. The CDR3 spells CSVEGLGHTQYF. CDR3 coding DNA: TGCAGCGTTGAAGGACTAGGACATACGCAGTATTTT.

In the case of this clone: It differs at one base from a far larger clone, so likely a read error. The genes are TRBV7-2 and TRBJ1-2; possible D gene TRBD1, 6 bases. V dropped 1 base and J dropped 7 bases, with 10 bases sitting between them. The germline CDR1 and CDR2 sequences are SGHTA and FQGNSA. The CDR3 runs 13 residues. The CDR3 region has the DNA TGTGCCAGCAGCTTAGACAGGGAAGTTGGCTACACCTTC. Its translation: CASSLDREVGYTF.

The chain employs TRBV5-1 and TRBJ2-1; D is unresolved. The CDR3 totals 13 residues. Trimming took off 1 base at V and 2 bases at J, with 4 bases between the two ends. Germline lookup yields CDR1 SGHRS and CDR2 YFSETQ. CDR3: CASSLTTYNEQFF. The CDR3 DNA sequence: TGCGCCAGCAGCTTGACTACCTACAATGAGCAGTTCTTC. The full variable domain, its missing parts supplied by reference TRBV5-1 and TRBJ2-1, is KAGVTQTPRYLIKTRGQQVTLSCSPISGHRSVSWYQQTPGQGLQFLFEYFSETQRNKGNFPGRFSGRQFSNSRSEMNVSTLELGDSALYLCASSLTTYNEQFFGPGTRLTVL.

The sample holds one count of this clone. V and J are TRBV6-4 and TRBJ1-1, with D unresolved. Germline V lookup: CDR1 MRHNA, CDR2 SNTAGT. V was clipped by 3 bases and J by 6 bases, with 11 bases between them. The CDR3 spans 13 residues. CDR3 residues: CASSEGMWAEAFF. The CDR3 nucleotides are TGTGCCAGCAGTGAGGGAATGTGGGCTGAAGCTTTCTTT.